A selection of T cell receptor beta chains follows, all from one sample in a study of CD8 T cells in Susac syndrome. A single record per CDR3 protein comes from TCRdb applying MiXCR to the immunoSEQ multiplex PCR reads. The sample has about 200,000 distinct CDR3 sequences, over 90% seen once; the top ten hold roughly 0.088%. Sequencing used CD4+ T cells from PBMCs. The receptors derive from a human donor with multiple sclerosis. CDR3s include the opening cysteine and the closing phenylalanine or tryptophan. D genes are given only for firm matches. Clone size, where shown, is once, few, many, or a class for clones that have expanded.

.	TRBV29-1	TRBJ2-5	.	TGCAGCGTTAGACCTACCCAAGAGACCCAGTACTTC	CSVRPTQETQYF
.	TRBV10-3	TRBJ1-1	.	TGTGCCATCAGAAAAGAGGGAAACACTGAAGCTTTCTTT	CAIRKEGNTEAFF
.	TRBV24-1	TRBJ2-2	once	TGTGCCACCAGTGATTTGCGAAGTGGGGACACCGGGGAGCTGTTTTTT	CATSDLRSGDTGELFF
.	TRBV12-5	TRBJ2-5	once	TGTGCTAGTGGTTTGGGACCGTACCCTCAAGAGACCCAGTACTTC	CASGLGPYPQETQYF
TRBD1	TRBV30	TRBJ1-2	.	TGTGCCTGGAGTGGGGGGACAGGGGATGGCTACACCTTC	CAWSGGTGDGYTF
TRBD2	TRBV20-1	TRBJ2-5	.	TGCAGTGCTAGAAAAGCGGGGGGGCTCCAAGAGACCCAGTACTTC	CSARKAGGLQETQYF
TRBD2	TRBV15	TRBJ2-4	.	TGTGCCACCAGCAGAGAACGGGGGGGAATTGAAGCGGCCAAAAACATTCAGTACTTC	CATSRERGGIEAAKNIQYF
.	TRBV20-1	TRBJ1-1	.	TGCAGTGGGCGGGGGAACACTGAAGCTTTCTTT	CSGRGNTEAFF
.	TRBV5-6	TRBJ2-7	.	TGTGCCAGCAGCGCCCCGGGACTCAACTACGAGCAGTACTTC	CASSAPGLNYEQYF
.	TRBV7-2	TRBJ1-2	.	TGTGCCAGCAGTTTAAACTCCGGAAACTACTATGGCTACACCTTC	CASSLNSGNYYGYTF
.	TRBV24-1	TRBJ2-1	.	TGTGCCACCAGTGATCCACCTACCAGTGAGCAGTTCTTC	CATSDPPTSEQFF
TRBD1	TRBV18	TRBJ2-7	.	TGTGCCAGCTCACTAGGACAGGGCTACGAGCAGTACTTC	CASSLGQGYEQYF